Listed here is a single T cell receptor beta chain. Authors' methods: For nucleated cells, counts were estimated from reference gene primer amplification. TCRdb keeps only in-frame clones here, not all; method: immunoSEQ multiplex PCR. The DNA gave D and trimming, while V, J and clone size come from that table. Of 70,000 to 75,000 clones listed, approximately 78% are singletons. The data were taken from a study of blood T cell repertoires in COVID-19. Across the study: The samples span acute and convalescent COVID-19 from the United States, Italy and Spain. In each case, the material was cDNA or gDNA derived from T cells, B-cell-depleted T cells, or PBMCs.

Trimming pared 4 bases from V and 10 bases from J, leaving 20 bases between. The CDR3 has 15 amino acids. Germline assignment: CDR1 KGHDR and CDR2 SFDVKD. The genes are TRBV24-1 and TRBJ2-3; the D gene is possibly TRBD1 (6 bases). Sequenced material: peripheral blood. The source is a woman of 80 years or more with active or convalescent COVID-19. The CDR3: CATSEIGTRQAAQYF. DNA of the CDR3: TGTGCCACCAGTGAAATAGGGACCCGACAGGCTGCGCAGTATTTT.